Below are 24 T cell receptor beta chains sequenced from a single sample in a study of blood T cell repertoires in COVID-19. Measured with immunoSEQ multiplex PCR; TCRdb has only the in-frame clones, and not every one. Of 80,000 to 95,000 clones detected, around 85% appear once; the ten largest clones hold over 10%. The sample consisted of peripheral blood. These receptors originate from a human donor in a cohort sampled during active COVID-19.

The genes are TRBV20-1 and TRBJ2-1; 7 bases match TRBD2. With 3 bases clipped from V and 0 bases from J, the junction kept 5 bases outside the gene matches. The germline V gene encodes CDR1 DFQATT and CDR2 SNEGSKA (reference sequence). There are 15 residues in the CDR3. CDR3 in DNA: TGCAGTGCTAGTGTGGGCGGGAGCTCCTACAATGAGCAGTTCTTC. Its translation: CSASVGGSSYNEQFF.

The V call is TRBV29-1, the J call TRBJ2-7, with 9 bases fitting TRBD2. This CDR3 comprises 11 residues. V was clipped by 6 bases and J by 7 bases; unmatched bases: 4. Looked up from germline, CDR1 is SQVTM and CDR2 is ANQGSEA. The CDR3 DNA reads TGCAGCGTGGGACTAGCAAGGGAGCAGTACTTC. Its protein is CSVGLAREQYF.

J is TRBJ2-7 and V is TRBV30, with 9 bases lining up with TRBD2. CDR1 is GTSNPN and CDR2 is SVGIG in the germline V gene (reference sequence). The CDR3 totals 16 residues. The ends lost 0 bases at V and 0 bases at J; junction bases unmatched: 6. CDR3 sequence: CAWSVPRLAVSYEQYF. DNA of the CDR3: TGTGCCTGGAGTGTACCTAGACTAGCGGTCTCCTACGAGCAGTACTTC.

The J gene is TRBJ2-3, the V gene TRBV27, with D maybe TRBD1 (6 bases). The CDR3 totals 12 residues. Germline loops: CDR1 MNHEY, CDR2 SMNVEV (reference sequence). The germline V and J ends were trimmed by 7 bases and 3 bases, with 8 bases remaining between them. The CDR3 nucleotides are TGTGCCAGCACCACAGGGACAGATACGCAGTATTTT. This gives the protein CASTTGTDTQYF.

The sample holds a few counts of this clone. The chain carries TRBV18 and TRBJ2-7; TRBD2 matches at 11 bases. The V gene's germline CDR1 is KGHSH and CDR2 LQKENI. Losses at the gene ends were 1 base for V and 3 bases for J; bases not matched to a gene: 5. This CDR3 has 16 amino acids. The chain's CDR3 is CASSPLLTSGNYEQYF. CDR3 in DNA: TGTGCCAGCTCACCACTTTTGACTAGCGGGAACTACGAGCAGTACTTC.

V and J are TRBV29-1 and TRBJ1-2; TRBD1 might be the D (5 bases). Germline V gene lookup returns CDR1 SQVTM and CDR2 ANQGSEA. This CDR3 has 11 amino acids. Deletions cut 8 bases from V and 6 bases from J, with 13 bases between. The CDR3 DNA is TGCAGCCTACCCCAGGGAAATGGCTACACCTTC. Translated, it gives CSLPQGNGYTF.

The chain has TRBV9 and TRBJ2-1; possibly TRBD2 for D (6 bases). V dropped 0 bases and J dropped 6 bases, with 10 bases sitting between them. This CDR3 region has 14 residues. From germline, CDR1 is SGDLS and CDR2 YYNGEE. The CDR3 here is CASSVEAGSNEQFF. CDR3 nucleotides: TGTGCCAGCAGCGTAGAGGCGGGGTCCAATGAGCAGTTCTTC.

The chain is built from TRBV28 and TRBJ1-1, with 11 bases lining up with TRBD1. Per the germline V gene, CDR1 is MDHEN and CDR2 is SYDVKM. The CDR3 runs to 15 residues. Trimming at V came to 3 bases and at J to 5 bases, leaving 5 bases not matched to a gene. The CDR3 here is CASSLDRGRNTEAFF. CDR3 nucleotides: TGTGCCAGCAGTTTGGACAGGGGGCGGAATACTGAAGCTTTCTTT.

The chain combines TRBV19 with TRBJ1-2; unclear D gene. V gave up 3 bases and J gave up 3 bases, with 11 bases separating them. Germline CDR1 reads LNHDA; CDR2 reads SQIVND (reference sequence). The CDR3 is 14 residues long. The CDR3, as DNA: TGTGCCAGTAGTATTACGGCAGCGCACTATGGCTACACCTTC. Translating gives CASSITAAHYGYTF.

The CDR3 nucleotides are TGTGCCAGCAGCGTTTTTGGGACTAGCGCCCAAGAGACCCAGTACTTC. Its protein product is CASSVFGTSAQETQYF. J is TRBJ2-5 and V is TRBV9; 10 bases match TRBD2. Germline assignment: CDR1 SGDLS and CDR2 YYNGEE. The CDR3 totals 16 residues. V gave up 2 bases and J gave up 1 base; unmatched junction bases: 5.

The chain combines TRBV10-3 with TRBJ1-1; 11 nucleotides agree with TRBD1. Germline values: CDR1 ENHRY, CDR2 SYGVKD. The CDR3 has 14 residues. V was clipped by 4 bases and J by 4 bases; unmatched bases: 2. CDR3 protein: CAISGTGGSTEAFF. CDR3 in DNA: TGTGCCATCAGTGGGACAGGGGGCTCCACTGAAGCTTTCTTT.

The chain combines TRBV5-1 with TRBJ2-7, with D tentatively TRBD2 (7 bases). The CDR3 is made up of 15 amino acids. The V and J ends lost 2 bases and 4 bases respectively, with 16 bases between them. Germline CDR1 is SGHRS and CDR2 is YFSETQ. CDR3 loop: CASSLREGGGYEQYF. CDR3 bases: TGCGCCAGCAGCTTAAGGGAGGGAGGGGGATACGAGCAGTACTTC.

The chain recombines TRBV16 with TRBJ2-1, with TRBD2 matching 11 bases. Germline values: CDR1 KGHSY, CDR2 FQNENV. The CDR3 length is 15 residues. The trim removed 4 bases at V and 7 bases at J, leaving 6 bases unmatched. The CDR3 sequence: CASSPQLAGVNEQFF. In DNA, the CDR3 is TGTGCCAGCAGCCCCCAACTAGCGGGAGTAAATGAGCAGTTCTTC.

CDR3 loop: CASGLLAGGADTQYF. The CDR3 nucleotides read TGTGCCAGCGGATTATTAGCGGGGGGGGCAGATACGCAGTATTTT. This sequence joins TRBV7-2 and TRBJ2-3; 11 bases agree with TRBD2. CDR1 and CDR2 (germline): SGHTA, FQGNSA. V dropped 8 bases and J dropped 4; count of bases not matched to a gene: 8. This CDR3 is built from 15 residues.

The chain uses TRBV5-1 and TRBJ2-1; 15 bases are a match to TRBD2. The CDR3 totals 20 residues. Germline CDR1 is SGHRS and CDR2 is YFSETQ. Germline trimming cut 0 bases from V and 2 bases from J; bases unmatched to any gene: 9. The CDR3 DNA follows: TGCGCCAGCAGCTTGGTACCGGGACTAGCGGGGGGTAGGACCTACAATGAGCAGTTCTTC. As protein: CASSLVPGLAGGRTYNEQFF.

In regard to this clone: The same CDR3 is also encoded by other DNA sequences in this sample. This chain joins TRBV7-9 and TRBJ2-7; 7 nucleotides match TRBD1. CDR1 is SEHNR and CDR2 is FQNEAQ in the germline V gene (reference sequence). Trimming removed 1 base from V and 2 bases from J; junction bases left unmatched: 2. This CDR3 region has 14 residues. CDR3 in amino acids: CASSLETGTYEQYF. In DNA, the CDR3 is TGTGCCAGCAGCTTAGAGACAGGGACCTACGAGCAGTACTTC. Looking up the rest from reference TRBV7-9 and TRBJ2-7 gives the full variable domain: DTGVSQNPRHKITKRGQNVTFRCDPISEHNRLYWYRQTLGQGPEFLTYFQNEAQLEKSRLLSDRFSAERPKGSFSTLEIQRTEQGDSAMYLCASSLETGTYEQYFGPGTRLTVT.

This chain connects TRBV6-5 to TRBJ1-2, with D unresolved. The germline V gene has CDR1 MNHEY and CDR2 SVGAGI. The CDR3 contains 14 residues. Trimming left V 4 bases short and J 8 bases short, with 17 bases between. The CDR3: CASSSRGVGGGYTF. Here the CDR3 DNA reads TGTGCCAGCAGTTCGCGCGGGGTGGGTGGCGGCTACACCTTC.

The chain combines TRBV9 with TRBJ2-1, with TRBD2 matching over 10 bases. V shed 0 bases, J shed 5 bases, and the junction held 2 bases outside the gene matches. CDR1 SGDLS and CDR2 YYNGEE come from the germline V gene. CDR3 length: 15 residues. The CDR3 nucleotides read TGTGCCAGCAGCGTAGTCCTAGCGGGGGACAATGAGCAGTTCTTC. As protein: CASSVVLAGDNEQFF.

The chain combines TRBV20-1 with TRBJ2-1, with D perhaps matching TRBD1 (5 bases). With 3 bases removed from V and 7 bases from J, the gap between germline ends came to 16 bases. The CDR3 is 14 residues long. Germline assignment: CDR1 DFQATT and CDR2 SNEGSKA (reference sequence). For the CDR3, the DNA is TGCAGTGCTAGTTTCAGGGTAGTTTCGAATGAGCAGTTCTTC. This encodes CSASFRVVSNEQFF.

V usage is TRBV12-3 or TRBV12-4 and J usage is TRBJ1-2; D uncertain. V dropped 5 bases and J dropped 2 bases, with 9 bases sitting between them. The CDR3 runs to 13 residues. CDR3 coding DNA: TGTGCCAGCAGTCCCGACGGGAACTATGGCTACACCTTC. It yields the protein CASSPDGNYGYTF.

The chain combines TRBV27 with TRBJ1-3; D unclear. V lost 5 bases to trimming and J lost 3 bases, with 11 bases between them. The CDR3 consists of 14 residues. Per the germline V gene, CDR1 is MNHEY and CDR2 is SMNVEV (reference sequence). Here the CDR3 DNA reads TGTGCCAGCAGTCCGTCGGTGGTTGGAAACACCATATATTTT. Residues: CASSPSVVGNTIYF.

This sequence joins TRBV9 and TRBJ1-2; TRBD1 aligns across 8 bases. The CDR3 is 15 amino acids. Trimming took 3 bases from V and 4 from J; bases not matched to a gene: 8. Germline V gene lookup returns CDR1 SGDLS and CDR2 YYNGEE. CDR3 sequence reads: CASSGFRDRSYGYTF. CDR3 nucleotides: TGTGCCAGCAGCGGCTTCCGGGACAGGTCCTATGGCTACACCTTC.

The CDR3 DNA reads TGTGCCAGCAGAGGGTCCCGAGTGGCTAGCGGGACCAATGAGCAGTTCTTC. Protein: CASRGSRVASGTNEQFF. The J gene is TRBJ2-1, the V gene TRBV7-8, with TRBD2 identical over 9 bases. Trimming took 6 bases from V and 6 from J; bases not matched to a gene: 15. Germline CDR1 is SGHVS and CDR2 is FQNEAQ. CDR3 length equals 17 residues.

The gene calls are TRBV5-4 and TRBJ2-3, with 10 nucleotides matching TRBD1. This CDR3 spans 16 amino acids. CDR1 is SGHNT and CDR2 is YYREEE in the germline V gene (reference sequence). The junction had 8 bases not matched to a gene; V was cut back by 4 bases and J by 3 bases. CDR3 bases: TGTGCCAGCAGCACGGGACAGGGGCGAGGGACAGATACGCAGTATTTT. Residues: CASSTGQGRGTDTQYF.